This T cell receptor beta chain came from a study of cytomegalovirus exposure and HLA in healthy donors. At the level of the study: Ancestry clustering placed about 86% of approximately 370 genotyped donors in the Caucasian-associated cluster.

Primers included in the PCR were 60 Vbeta and 13 Jbeta primers. Generated by immunoSEQ multiplex PCR, the TCRdb table keeps only in-frame clones and is missing some. The sample has 90,000 to 120,000 clones; around 77% are singletons. CDR1 is MGHRA and CDR2 is YSYEKL in the germline V gene. J was trimmed by 0 bases and V by 5 bases; bases with no gene match: 4. This CDR3 region has 15 residues. This clone has just a few counts. The antigen remains undetermined. Notes on the study in general: There were several of the most significant clusters that appeared linked to common viral pathogens in a later analysis. A later analysis reportedly identified an Asian-associated ancestry cluster as carrying fewer N-insertions than the approximately 710-donor mean. In a later analysis, a missense DCLRE1C variant was linked to TCR beta V- and J-gene trimming.

This rearrangement joins TRBV4-1 to TRBJ2-7; 10 nucleotides align to TRBD2. The receptor comes from a male donor in good health and CMV-seronegative. The sequencing sample was made of PBMCs. CDR3 in DNA: TGCGCCAGCAGCTCATCTAGCGGGAGCTCCTACGAGCAGTACTTC. This translates into CASSSSSGSSYEQYF.